The rows below give T cell receptor beta chains drawn from one sample of a study of CD8 T cells in ankylosing spondylitis. A single record per CDR3 protein comes from TCRdb applying MiXCR to the 5' RACE reads. The sample records some 840,000 distinct CDR3 sequences, about an eighth being singletons. Sequenced material: blood, either unsorted or a sorted T cell fraction (not recorded which). The receptor source for this set is a male donor with ankylosing spondylitis. The CDR3 runs from the conserved cysteine through the conserved F or W. D genes are given only for firm matches. Only some rows state a clone size, as once, few, many or a class for expanded clones.

CSVALDGAFF,TGCAGCGTTGCGTTAGACGGCGCTTTCTTT,.,many,10,TRBV29-1,TRBJ1-1
CASSEYGTLYEQYF,TGTGCCAGCAGCGAATACGGGACTCTCTACGAGCAGTACTTC,.,many,14,TRBV27,TRBJ2-7
CASSPASYNSPLHF,TGTGCCAGCTCCCCAGCCTCCTATAATTCACCCCTCCACTTT,.,many,14,TRBV28,TRBJ1-6
CASSLSSRRDRVSYEQYF,TGTGCCAGCAGCTTATCTAGTAGACGGGACAGGGTTTCCTACGAGCAGTACTTC,TRBD1,.,18,TRBV7-8,TRBJ2-7
CASSKYSGAQETQYF,TGTGCCAGCAGCAAATATAGCGGGGCTCAAGAGACCCAGTACTTC,TRBD2,.,15,TRBV7-3,TRBJ2-5
CASSPLGWAGELFF,TGTGCCAGCAGCCCGCTGGGGTGGGCCGGGGAGCTGTTTTTT,.,.,14,TRBV7-9,TRBJ2-2
CASGTIFYEQYF,TGTGCCAGCGGGACCATTTTCTACGAGCAGTACTTC,.,.,12,TRBV2,TRBJ2-7
CASSQDISGPYEQYF,TGCGCCAGCAGCCAAGATATATCGGGGCCCTACGAGCAGTACTTC,.,few,15,TRBV4-3,TRBJ2-7
CASSPSGARGYGYTF,TGTGCCAGTAGTCCCTCCGGGGCCCGGGGCTATGGCTACACCTTC,.,few,15,TRBV19,TRBJ1-2
CSAQTGFAEAFF,TGCAGTGCTCAAACCGGGTTCGCTGAAGCTTTCTTT,.,.,12,TRBV20-1,TRBJ1-1
CAISDPRATDTQYF,TGTGCCATCAGTGACCCAAGGGCAACAGATACGCAGTATTTT,.,.,14,TRBV10-3,TRBJ2-3
CASSPGGWNTEAFF,TGTGCCAGCAGCCCAGGGGGCTGGAACACTGAAGCTTTCTTT,TRBD1,few,14,TRBV4-2,TRBJ1-1
CASSPHRDDTEAFF,TGTGCCAGCAGTCCCCACAGGGATGACACTGAAGCTTTCTTT,.,.,14,TRBV6-2/TRBV6-3,TRBJ1-1
CAWSQTFSGELFF,TGTGCCTGGAGTCAGACGTTTTCCGGGGAGCTGTTTTTT,.,.,13,TRBV30,TRBJ2-2
CASSYRGDEKLFF,TGTGCCAGCAGTTACCGGGGTGATGAAAAACTGTTTTTT,.,many,13,TRBV6-6,TRBJ1-4
CASSLLRAYEQYF,TGTGCCAGCAGTTTGTTGCGAGCCTACGAGCAGTACTTC,.,few,13,TRBV28,TRBJ2-7
CSADNMNTEAFF,TGCAGTGCGGATAATATGAACACTGAAGCTTTCTTT,.,.,12,TRBV20-1,TRBJ1-1
CASSAAGTSSLSEQFF,TGTGCCAGCAGCGCCGCCGGGACTAGCTCCCTGAGTGAGCAGTTCTTC,TRBD2,few,16,TRBV9,TRBJ2-1
CASRLVSGYNEQFF,TGCGCCAGCAGATTGGTTAGCGGGTACAATGAGCAGTTCTTC,TRBD2,many,14,TRBV5-1,TRBJ2-1
CASSLAGPGVYEQYF,TGCGCCAGCAGCTTGGCGGGACCGGGGGTCTACGAGCAGTACTTC,.,once,15,TRBV5-1,TRBJ2-7
CASSLGRPTSTDTQYF,TGTGCCAGCAGCCTAGGACGGCCTACTAGCACAGATACGCAGTATTTT,.,.,16,TRBV7-9,TRBJ2-3
CASSQEAQRRNQPQHF,TGCGCCAGCAGCCAAGAGGCGCAGCGGCGAAATCAGCCCCAGCATTTT,.,few,16,TRBV4-1,TRBJ1-5
CASSHRQGRDTEAFF,TGCGCCAGCAGCCACCGACAGGGACGCGACACTGAAGCTTTCTTT,TRBD1,many,15,TRBV5-1,TRBJ1-1
CASSPGGASYNEQFF,TGTGCCAGCAGCCCCGGGGGGGCCTCCTACAATGAGCAGTTCTTC,TRBD2,many,15,TRBV7-3,TRBJ2-1
CASSLADSGQGRETQYF,TGCGCCAGCAGCTTGGCCGATTCGGGACAGGGTCGGGAGACCCAGTACTTC,TRBD1,few,17,TRBV5-1,TRBJ2-5
CASTSFGEQYF,TGTGCCAGCACCTCGTTTGGAGAGCAGTACTTC,.,many,11,TRBV7-2,TRBJ2-7
CASSEFRGAQETQYF,TGTGCCAGCAGCGAATTTCGCGGGGCCCAAGAGACCCAGTACTTC,.,.,15,TRBV9,TRBJ2-5
CATSDPTKPGLAGGPGEQFF,TGTGCCACCAGTGATCCAACTAAGCCGGGACTAGCGGGGGGGCCCGGTGAGCAGTTCTTC,TRBD2,.,20,TRBV24-1,TRBJ2-1
CASSWKQGAYEQYF,TGTGCCAGCAGCTGGAAACAGGGGGCCTACGAGCAGTACTTC,TRBD1,.,14,TRBV5-6,TRBJ2-7
CASSLVWGNYGYTF,TGTGCCAGCAGCTTAGTATGGGGGAACTATGGCTACACCTTC,.,.,14,TRBV7-9,TRBJ1-2
CSASRVEQYF,TGCAGTGCTAGCAGGGTCGAGCAGTACTTC,.,few,10,TRBV20-1,TRBJ2-7
CASPPPGQVAYEQYF,TGTGCCAGCCCCCCACCGGGACAGGTGGCCTACGAGCAGTACTTC,TRBD1,few,15,TRBV28,TRBJ2-7
CASSFQRQFF,TGTGCCAGCAGCTTCCAGAGACAGTTCTTC,.,few,10,TRBV11-1,TRBJ2-1
CASSQRILAGTSTDTQYF,TGCGCCAGCAGCCAACGGATACTAGCGGGGACTAGCACAGATACGCAGTATTTT,TRBD2,.,18,TRBV4-3,TRBJ2-3
CASSQDLPGGQVETQYF,TGCGCCAGCAGCCAAGATTTGCCAGGGGGCCAGGTGGAGACCCAGTACTTC,TRBD1,.,17,TRBV4-3,TRBJ2-5
CASSSGTSGDHEQYF,TGTGCCAGCAGTTCCGGGACTAGCGGGGACCACGAGCAGTACTTC,TRBD2,.,15,TRBV6-5,TRBJ2-7
CASSLSHTEQYF,TGTGCCAGCAGTTTATCCCATACGGAGCAGTACTTC,.,.,12,TRBV28,TRBJ2-7
CSAGGTSGRTGELFF,TGCAGCGCCGGTGGGACTAGCGGACGCACCGGGGAGCTGTTTTTT,TRBD2,many,15,TRBV29-1,TRBJ2-2
CSVEGPEPPRGTGELFF,TGCAGCGTTGAAGGGCCGGAACCCCCTCGGGGGACCGGGGAGCTGTTTTTT,.,.,17,TRBV29-1,TRBJ2-2
CASSYSGTGFSYEQYF,TGTGCCAGCAGTTACTCCGGGACGGGGTTCTCCTACGAGCAGTACTTC,.,.,16,TRBV6-5,TRBJ2-7
CASSLEVGVQETQYF,TGCGCCAGCAGCCTGGAGGTGGGCGTCCAAGAGACCCAGTACTTC,.,few,15,TRBV5-1,TRBJ2-5
CASSVGLAANTGELFF,TGTGCCAGCAGCGTAGGACTAGCGGCGAACACCGGGGAGCTGTTTTTT,TRBD2,.,16,TRBV9,TRBJ2-2
CSARDGGSTYNEQFF,TGCAGTGCTAGAGATGGCGGATCGACCTACAATGAGCAGTTCTTC,.,many,15,TRBV20-1,TRBJ2-1
CAISENPPGSPLHF,TGTGCCATCAGTGAGAACCCACCGGGCTCACCCCTCCACTTT,.,.,14,TRBV10-3,TRBJ1-6
CAISRDRVDTEAFF,TGTGCCATCAGCCGGGACAGGGTTGACACTGAAGCTTTCTTT,TRBD1,many,14,TRBV10-3,TRBJ1-1
CASSHIGRGTGELFF,TGTGCCAGCAGTCACATCGGGAGGGGCACCGGGGAGCTGTTTTTT,TRBD2,.,15,TRBV6-5,TRBJ2-2
CASRDVGSYEQYF,TGTGCCAGCCGGGATGTCGGCTCCTACGAGCAGTACTTC,.,.,13,TRBV12-3/TRBV12-4,TRBJ2-7
CASSLAAGTGVRTEAFF,TGTGCCAGCAGCTTAGCGGCTGGGACAGGGGTTCGCACTGAAGCTTTCTTT,TRBD1,many,17,TRBV7-2,TRBJ1-1
CASSFHRGRSYNEQFF,TGTGCCAGCAGTTTCCACAGGGGGCGATCCTACAATGAGCAGTTCTTC,TRBD1,.,16,TRBV28,TRBJ2-1
CATSDISETQYF,TGTGCCACCAGTGATATTTCGGAGACCCAGTACTTC,.,.,12,TRBV24-1,TRBJ2-5
CSADRETTQYF,TGCAGTGCAGACCGCGAGACAACGCAGTACTTC,.,many,11,TRBV20-1,TRBJ2-4
CASSEVLASSYEQYF,TGTGCCAGCAGTGAAGTCCTAGCGTCCTCCTACGAGCAGTACTTC,.,.,15,TRBV6-1,TRBJ2-7
CATSRVAPGAGRSYEQYF,TGTGCCACCAGCAGAGTTGCCCCGGGAGCGGGTAGGTCCTACGAGCAGTACTTC,.,few,18,TRBV15,TRBJ2-7
CASFPSSGRTYNEQFF,TGTGCCAGCTTCCCTAGTAGCGGGAGGACCTACAATGAGCAGTTCTTC,TRBD2,many,16,TRBV6-1,TRBJ2-1
CASSLVSGRQNTEAFF,TGCGCCAGCAGCTTGGTATCTGGGAGACAGAACACTGAAGCTTTCTTT,.,many,16,TRBV5-1,TRBJ1-1
CASSLRASGVTYEQYF,TGCGCCAGCAGCTTGAGGGCTAGCGGGGTTACCTACGAGCAGTACTTC,TRBD2,many,16,TRBV5-1,TRBJ2-7
CSATPGQGYNEQFF,TGCAGTGCTACCCCCGGACAGGGTTACAATGAGCAGTTCTTC,TRBD1,.,14,TRBV20-1,TRBJ2-1
CAISEHGLPTGTDTQYF,TGTGCCATCAGTGAGCACGGACTCCCGACGGGCACAGATACGCAGTATTTT,.,few,17,TRBV10-3,TRBJ2-3
CASSQEKATRTQYF,TGCGCCAGCAGCCAAGAGAAGGCAACTAGGACCCAGTACTTC,.,.,14,TRBV4-1,TRBJ2-5
CASSDDREGGQPQHF,TGTGCCAGCAGTGACGACAGGGAGGGCGGTCAGCCCCAGCATTTT,TRBD1,few,15,TRBV6-2/TRBV6-3,TRBJ1-5